These 21 T cell receptor beta chains originate from one sample sequenced in a study of a mutant IDH1 vaccine in newly diagnosed glioma. Documented time point: week 5, during vaccination. Vaccine doses each comprised 300 ug of mutant IDH1 20-mer peptide, with topical imiquimod. No antigen has been assigned to these receptors. Sequencing was performed with immunoSEQ multiplex PCR; in TCRdb, only in-frame clones are kept and a portion is missing. The sample carries tens of thousands of clones, more than 85% recorded once. The sample was PBMCs, taken from a glioma patient whose treatment included an IDH1 peptide vaccine. These receptors were taken from a man aged 45 to 65 with glioma.

CDR3 nucleotide sequence: TGTGCCAGCAGTTACCACAGCAATCAGCCCCAGCATTTT. Amino acids: CASSYHSNQPQHF. This chain connects TRBV6-5 to TRBJ1-5, with unresolved D. Trimming shortened V by 2 bases and J by 1 base, and 3 bases separated the two germline ends. CDR1 is MNHEY, CDR2 SVGAGI, per germline. This CDR3 is 13 amino acids long.

This clone appeared a single time. The rearrangement joins TRBV9 to TRBJ2-1, with a possible D match to TRBD2 (7 bases). V lost 0 bases to trimming and J lost 5 bases, with 12 bases between them. The CDR3 sequence is 15 residues long. In germline, CDR1 is SGDLS, CDR2 YYNGEE. The CDR3 spells CASSVAGGAHNEQFF. CDR3 coding DNA: TGTGCCAGCAGCGTAGCGGGGGGCGCCCACAATGAGCAGTTCTTC.

This chain joins TRBV28 and TRBJ2-5; possible D gene TRBD1, 5 bases. Germline assignment: CDR1 MDHEN and CDR2 SYDVKM. The ends were cut back, 3 bases at V and 1 base at J, with 24 bases in the middle. CDR3 length: 19 amino acids. For the CDR3, the DNA is TGTGCCAGCAGTTTGCCCCTCCGACAGATTACTAATCTCCAAGAGACCCAGTACTTC. Its translation is CASSLPLRQITNLQETQYF.

The genes are TRBV5-6 and TRBJ1-4; a possible D gene is TRBD1 (5 bases). Germline V gene data show CDR1 as SGHDT and CDR2 as YYEEEE. The CDR3 spans 13 residues. Trimming removed 3 bases at V and 7 bases at J, with 10 bases between. CDR3 sequence: CASSSGTSEKLFF. CDR3 nucleotides: TGTGCCAGCAGCTCCGGGACGAGTGAAAAACTGTTTTTT. The full variable domain, with the rest looked up from reference TRBV5-6 and TRBJ1-4, is DAGVTQSPTHLIKTRGQQVTLRCSPKSGHDTVSWYQQALGQGPQFIFQYYEEEERQRGNFPDRFSGHQFPNYSSELNVNALLLGDSALYLCASSSGTSEKLFFGSGTQLSVL.

Here the CDR3 reads CASSLSPPLGRDSYEQYF. The CDR3 region has the DNA TGTGCCAGCAGTTTATCGCCACCACTAGGGAGAGACTCCTACGAGCAGTACTTC. V is TRBV27 and J is TRBJ2-7; a weak D match, TRBD2 (5 bases). This CDR3 is built from 18 residues. Per germline, CDR1 MNHEY and CDR2 SMNVEV (reference sequence). Deletions cut 0 bases from V and 0 bases from J, with 18 bases between.

This rearrangement joins TRBV2 to TRBJ2-7, with TRBD1 identical over 10 bases. CDR3 length equals 13 residues. Germline loops: CDR1 SNHLY, CDR2 FYNNEI. V was pared by 6 bases and J by 4 bases, with 3 bases of the junction left unmatched. CDR3 sequence: CASSGQGGYEQYF. The CDR3 bases are TGTGCCAGCAGCGGACAGGGGGGATACGAGCAGTACTTC.

A single count supports this clone. The chain employs TRBV18 and TRBJ2-7, with TRBD1 matching over 9 bases. The CDR3 contains 15 residues. V gave up 2 bases and J gave up 2 bases; unmatched junction bases: 4. The germline gives CDR1 KGHSH, CDR2 LQKENI. The CDR3 DNA reads as TGTGCCAGCTCACCAAGGCGGGACAGGGCCTACGAGCAGTACTTC. This encodes CASSPRRDRAYEQYF.

The genes are TRBV18 and TRBJ2-7, with 8 bases matching TRBD1. Germline CDR1 reads KGHSH; CDR2 reads LQKENI. Germline trimming cut 1 base from V and 4 bases from J; bases unmatched to any gene: 9. CDR3 length equals 16 residues. Here the CDR3 reads CASSPRRTGNFYEQYF. For the CDR3, the DNA is TGTGCCAGCTCACCACGAAGGACAGGGAATTTTTACGAGCAGTACTTC.

The V call is TRBV6-1, the J call TRBJ1-1, with D possibly being TRBD1 (6 bases). The CDR3 runs 13 residues. Per the germline V gene, CDR1 is MNHNS and CDR2 is SASEGT. The V gene lost 2 bases and the J gene lost 5 bases, with 9 bases spanning the gap. CDR3 in DNA: TGTGCCAGCAGTGAAAGGCAGGGGACTGAAGCTTTCTTT. Its translation: CASSERQGTEAFF.

The chain combines TRBV4-1 with TRBJ2-7; TRBD2 matches at 11 bases. Trimming removed 0 bases from V and 0 bases from J; junction bases left unmatched: 7. From germline, CDR1 is MGHRA and CDR2 YSYEKL. The CDR3 length is 18 residues. The CDR3 reads CASSQDWGTSGASYEQYF. As DNA, the CDR3 is TGCGCCAGCAGCCAAGATTGGGGGACTAGCGGAGCCTCCTACGAGCAGTACTTC.

The V gene is TRBV6-6, the J gene TRBJ1-1, with D perhaps matching TRBD1 (6 bases). CDR1 MNHNY and CDR2 SVGAGI come from the germline V gene (reference sequence). This CDR3 region has 15 residues. The germline V and J ends were trimmed by 7 bases and 2 bases, with 17 bases remaining between them. CDR3 in amino acids: CASISNRVRNTEAFF. CDR3 coding DNA: TGTGCCAGCATTTCAAACAGGGTTCGTAACACTGAAGCTTTCTTT.

The rearrangement joins TRBV7-2 to TRBJ2-7; TRBD1 matches 7 bases. The ends lost 1 base at V and 4 bases at J; junction bases unmatched: 4. CDR3 length equals 14 residues. The germline V gene encodes CDR1 SGHTA and CDR2 FQGNSA. The CDR3 reads CASSLGTGKYEQYF. The CDR3 DNA reads TGTGCCAGCAGCTTAGGGACAGGTAAATACGAGCAGTACTTC. Using reference TRBV7-2 and TRBJ2-7 for the parts outside the CDR3, the full variable domain is GAGVSQSPSNKVTEKGKDVELRCDPISGHTALYWYRQSLGQGLEFLIYFQGNSAPDKSGLPSDRFSAERTGGSVSTLTIQRTQQEDSAVYLCASSLGTGKYEQYFGPGTRLTVT.

This chain uses TRBV5-4 with TRBJ2-2; D is unresolved. The CDR3 runs to 13 residues. The germline V gene has CDR1 SGHNT and CDR2 YYREEE (reference sequence). Trimming took off 4 bases at V and 4 bases at J, with 8 bases between the two ends. Written as DNA, the CDR3 is TGTGCCAGCAGCAAAGGGTCCACCGGGGAGCTGTTTTTT. Translation: CASSKGSTGELFF.

A single count supports this clone. The chain joins TRBV19 to TRBJ2-1; D unclear. Trimming took off 4 bases at V and 7 bases at J, with 11 bases between the two ends. The CDR3 consists of 13 residues. CDR1 and CDR2 from the germline V gene are LNHDA and SQIVND (reference sequence). The CDR3 DNA reads TGTGCCAGTAGTAGGATGAGGTGGAATGAGCAGTTCTTC. Amino acids: CASSRMRWNEQFF.

V is TRBV10-2 and J is TRBJ2-1; 11 nucleotides align to TRBD2. Trimming took 1 base from V and 7 from J; bases not matched to a gene: 3. Germline loops: CDR1 WSHSY, CDR2 SAAADI. This CDR3 is 15 amino acids long. CDR3 residues: CASSEWTSGRNEQFF. The DNA of the CDR3 is TGCGCCAGCAGTGAGTGGACTAGCGGGCGTAATGAGCAGTTCTTC.

This clone was seen just once. The chain uses TRBV4-3 and TRBJ1-2; D might be TRBD1 (5 bases). The CDR3 runs 15 residues. Germline loops: CDR1 LGHNA, CDR2 YSLEER. V was shortened by 0 bases and J by 4 bases, with 12 bases between the two germline ends. The CDR3 DNA follows: TGCGCCAGCAGCCAAGATGGTGACAGCTCCTATGGCTACACCTTC. Protein: CASSQDGDSSYGYTF.

The chain has TRBV11-2 and TRBJ1-2; weak D call: TRBD1 (6 bases). Germline lookup yields CDR1 SGHAT and CDR2 FQNNGV. Trimming left V 4 bases short and J 8 bases short, with 14 bases between. This CDR3 contains 13 residues. The CDR3 nucleotides read TGTGCCAGCAGCTCGGAGGGGGTAGGGGGCTACACCTTC. Its translation: CASSSEGVGGYTF.

The V gene is TRBV7-8, the J gene TRBJ1-5, with D possibly being TRBD1 (5 bases). This CDR3 spans 15 amino acids. V was clipped by 2 bases and J by 4 bases, with 12 bases between them. CDR1 SGHVS and CDR2 FQNEAQ come from the germline V gene. CDR3 DNA: TGTGCCAGCAGCTTACGGGCAGGGTCAAATCAGCCCCAGCATTTT. Its translation is CASSLRAGSNQPQHF.

The CDR3 coding sequence is TGCGCCAGCAGCTCCGGACAGCTTTATGACTATGGCTACACCTTC. It is translated as CASSSGQLYDYGYTF. The J gene is TRBJ1-2, the V gene TRBV5-1, with D perhaps matching TRBD1 (6 bases). Trimming stripped 3 bases from V and 3 bases from J, with 15 bases between. Germline V gene data show CDR1 as SGHRS and CDR2 as YFSETQ. The CDR3 contains 15 residues.

The chain is built from TRBV5-1 and TRBJ1-1, with 8 bases that match TRBD1. Trimming cost V 4 bases and J 0 bases; bases outside gene matches: 11. CDR3 length: 17 amino acids. Germline V gene sequence: CDR1 SGHRS, CDR2 YFSETQ. In DNA form, the CDR3 reads TGCGCCAGCAGCCTCCTAATCCAGGGGGCCCTGAACACTGAAGCTTTCTTT. As protein: CASSLLIQGALNTEAFF.

The chain links TRBV27 to TRBJ2-7; TRBD2 matches at 13 bases. The CDR3 totals 14 residues. Germline trimming cut 5 bases from V and 4 bases from J; bases unmatched to any gene: 2. Germline V CDR1 and CDR2: MNHEY, SMNVEV (reference sequence). The CDR3 spells CASSRTSGSYEQYF. The CDR3, as DNA: TGTGCCAGCAGTCGGACTAGCGGGAGTTACGAGCAGTACTTC.